The 10 T cell receptor beta chains reported below all come from one sample, sequenced in a study of shared clonotypes between healthy human individuals. Clones were read by immunoSEQ multiplex PCR, and TCRdb kept only the in-frame ones, dropping some. Among over a million clones, 95% to 99% were seen once, and the ten largest hold less than 0.55%. The material sequenced was naive CD4+ T cells sorted from blood. As to subset: CD45RA+ positively selected. These receptors originate from a man aged 25-45 years in good health.

CDR3 nucleotide sequence: TGTGCCAGCAGTTTAGAGGTTGGGGCAGCCCAACGCTACGAGCAGTACTTC. It specifies CASSLEVGAAQRYEQYF. V usage is TRBV27 and J usage is TRBJ2-7; possibly TRBD1 for D (5 bases). This CDR3 comprises 17 residues. Trimming shortened V by 2 bases and J by 3 bases, and 20 bases separated the two germline ends. CDR1 is MNHEY and CDR2 is SMNVEV in the germline V gene (reference sequence).

This clone is a singleton in its sample. The same CDR3 is also encoded by other DNA sequences in this sample. The gene calls are TRBV2 and TRBJ1-5; tentatively, D is TRBD1 (5 bases). CDR3 length equals 15 residues. Trimming took 6 bases from V and 0 from J, leaving 12 bases between them. Germline CDR1 is SNHLY and CDR2 is FYNNEI. For the CDR3, the DNA is TGTGCCAGCAGGCCGACAGACTATAGCAATCAGCCCCAGCATTTT. This encodes CASRPTDYSNQPQHF.

A note on this clone: Other DNA sequences of this sample code for an identical CDR3. The chain uses TRBV18 and TRBJ1-5, with a tentative D call TRBD1 (6 bases). Germline lookup yields CDR1 KGHSH and CDR2 LQKENI. CDR3 size: 14 residues. Between the trimmed V and J ends, which lost 3 bases and 2 bases, there was a span of 8 bases. CDR3 residues: CASSPAGGNQPQHF. The CDR3 nucleotides read TGTGCCAGCTCACCGGCAGGGGGCAATCAGCCCCAGCATTTT.

The chain links TRBV30 to TRBJ2-7, with 8 positions matching TRBD1. This CDR3 contains 11 residues. The V gene end was trimmed by 6 bases and the J gene end by 6 bases; junction bases not matched to a gene: 4. Germline CDR1 reads GTSNPN; CDR2 reads SVGIG (reference sequence). The CDR3 reads CACATGVEQYF. CDR3 nucleotide sequence: TGTGCCTGTGCGACAGGGGTCGAGCAGTACTTC.

This clone was recorded once. V usage is TRBV18 and J usage is TRBJ2-3; D gene uncertain. Germline CDR1 is KGHSH and CDR2 is LQKENI. V was trimmed by 0 bases and J by 1 base, leaving 11 bases between them. CDR3 length: 16 amino acids. The CDR3 nucleotides read TGTGCCAGCTCACCACCGATTAGGGTCGGCACAGATACGCAGTATTTT. Translation gives CASSPPIRVGTDTQYF.

The V gene is TRBV28, the J gene TRBJ2-3; D may be TRBD1 (5 bases). The CDR3 has 15 residues. Germline values: CDR1 MDHEN, CDR2 SYDVKM. The ends were cut back, 6 bases at V and 3 bases at J, with 16 bases in the middle. CDR3 DNA sequence: TGTGCCAGCAGCCAGGGTAGAGGTAGGACAGATACGCAGTATTTT. Its protein is CASSQGRGRTDTQYF.

The chain employs TRBV2 and TRBJ1-5; D might be TRBD1 (5 bases). CDR3 length equals 17 residues. Germline V gene lookup returns CDR1 SNHLY and CDR2 FYNNEI. V was pared by 0 bases and J by 4 bases, with 16 bases between. The CDR3 DNA reads as TGTGCCAGCAGTGAAGCTGGCAACCGGGACGCAAATCAGCCCCAGCATTTT. Protein: CASSEAGNRDANQPQHF.

The chain employs TRBV6-1 and TRBJ2-2, with D uncertain. Trimming removed 4 bases at V and 1 base at J, with 7 bases between. The CDR3 length is 14 residues. CDR1 and CDR2 from the germline V gene are MNHNS and SASEGT. Here the CDR3 reads CASSVGRNTGELFF. DNA for the CDR3: TGTGCCAGCAGTGTCGGCAGGAACACCGGGGAGCTGTTTTTT.

Remarks on this clone: In the same sample, other DNA sequences code for this CDR3. This chain uses TRBV6-5 with TRBJ1-3; perhaps TRBD1 as D (5 bases). The germline gives CDR1 MNHEY, CDR2 SVGAGI. CDR3 length equals 14 residues. The V end was cut by 0 bases, the J end by 4 bases, with 7 bases between. The DNA of the CDR3 is TGTGCCAGCAGTTACTCGGGGCCAGGAAACACCATATATTTT. Its protein is CASSYSGPGNTIYF.

This clone appeared once. Within the sample, other DNA sequences also encode this same CDR3. The chain couples TRBV27 to TRBJ2-3; no reliable D call. V was pared by 3 bases and J by 3 bases, with 7 bases between. Germline values: CDR1 MNHEY, CDR2 SMNVEV (reference sequence). The CDR3 is made up of 13 amino acids. The CDR3 sequence is CASSFYGTDTQYF. CDR3 nucleotides: TGTGCCAGCAGTTTCTATGGTACAGATACGCAGTATTTT.